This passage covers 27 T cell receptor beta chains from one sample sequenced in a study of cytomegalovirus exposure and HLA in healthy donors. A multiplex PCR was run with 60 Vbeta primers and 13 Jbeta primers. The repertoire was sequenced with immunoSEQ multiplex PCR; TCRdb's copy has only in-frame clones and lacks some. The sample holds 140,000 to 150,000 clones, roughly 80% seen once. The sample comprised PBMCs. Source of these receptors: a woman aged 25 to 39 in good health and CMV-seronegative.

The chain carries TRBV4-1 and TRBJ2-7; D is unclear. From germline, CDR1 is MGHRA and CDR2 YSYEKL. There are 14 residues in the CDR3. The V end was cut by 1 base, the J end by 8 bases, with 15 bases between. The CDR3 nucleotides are TGCGCCAGCAGCCAAGCAGATTCCAAACTACAGCAGTACTTC. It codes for CASSQADSKLQQYF.

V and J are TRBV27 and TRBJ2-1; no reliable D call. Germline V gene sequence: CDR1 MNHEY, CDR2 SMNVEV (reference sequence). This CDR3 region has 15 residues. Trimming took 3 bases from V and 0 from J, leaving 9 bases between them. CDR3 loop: CASSFPPGSYNEQFF. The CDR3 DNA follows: TGTGCCAGCAGTTTTCCGCCAGGCTCCTACAATGAGCAGTTCTTC.

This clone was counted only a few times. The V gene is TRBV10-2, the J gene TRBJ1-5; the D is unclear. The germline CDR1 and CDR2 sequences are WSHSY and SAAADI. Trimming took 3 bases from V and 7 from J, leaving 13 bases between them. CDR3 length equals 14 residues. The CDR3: CASSDTGVLQPQHF. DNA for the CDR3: TGCGCCAGCAGTGACACCGGGGTTCTACAGCCCCAGCATTTT.

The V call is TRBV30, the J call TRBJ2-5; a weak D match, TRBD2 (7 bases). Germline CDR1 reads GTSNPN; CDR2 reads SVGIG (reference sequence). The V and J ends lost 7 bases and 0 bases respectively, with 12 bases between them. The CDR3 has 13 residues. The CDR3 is CAFRGGNQETQYF. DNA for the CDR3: TGTGCCTTCCGCGGGGGCAACCAAGAGACCCAGTACTTC.

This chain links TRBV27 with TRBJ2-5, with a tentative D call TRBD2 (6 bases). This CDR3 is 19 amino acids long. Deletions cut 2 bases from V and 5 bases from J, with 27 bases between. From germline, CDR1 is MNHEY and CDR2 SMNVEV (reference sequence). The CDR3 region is CASSLRGSPLPGGHETQYF. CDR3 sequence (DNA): TGTGCCAGCAGTTTAAGGGGATCCCCCTTGCCCGGGGGTCACGAGACCCAGTACTTC.

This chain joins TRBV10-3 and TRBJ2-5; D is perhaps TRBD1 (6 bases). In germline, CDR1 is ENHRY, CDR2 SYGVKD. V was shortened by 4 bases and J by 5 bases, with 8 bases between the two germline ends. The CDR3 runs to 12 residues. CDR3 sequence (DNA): TGTGCCATCAGTGCCGACAGGGAGACCCAGTACTTC. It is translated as CAISADRETQYF.

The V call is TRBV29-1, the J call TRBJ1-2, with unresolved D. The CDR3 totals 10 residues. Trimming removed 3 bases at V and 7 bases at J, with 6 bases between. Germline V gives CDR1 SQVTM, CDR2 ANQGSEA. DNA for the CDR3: TGCAGCGTTGATGCGGGTGGCTACACCTTC. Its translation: CSVDAGGYTF.

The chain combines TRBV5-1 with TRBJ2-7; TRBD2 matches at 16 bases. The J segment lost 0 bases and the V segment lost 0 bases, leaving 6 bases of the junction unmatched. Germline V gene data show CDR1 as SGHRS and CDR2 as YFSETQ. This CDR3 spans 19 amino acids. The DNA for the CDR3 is TGCGCCAGCAGCTTGGTCTCGGGACTAGCGGGAGGGAGCTCCTACGAGCAGTACTTC. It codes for CASSLVSGLAGGSSYEQYF.

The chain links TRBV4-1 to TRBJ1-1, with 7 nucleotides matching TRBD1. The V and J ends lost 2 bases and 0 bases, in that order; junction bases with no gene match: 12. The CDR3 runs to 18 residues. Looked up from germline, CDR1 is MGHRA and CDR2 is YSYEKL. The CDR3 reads CASSQNDRVHLMNTEAFF. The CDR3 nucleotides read TGCGCCAGCAGCCAAAATGACAGGGTCCATCTTATGAACACTGAAGCTTTCTTT.

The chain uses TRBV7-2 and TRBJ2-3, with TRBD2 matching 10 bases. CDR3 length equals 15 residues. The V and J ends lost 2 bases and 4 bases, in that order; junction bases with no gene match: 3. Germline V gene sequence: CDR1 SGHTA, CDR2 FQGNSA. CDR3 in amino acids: CASSLRLAGADTQYF. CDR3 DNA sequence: TGTGCCAGCAGCTTACGCCTAGCGGGGGCAGATACGCAGTATTTT.

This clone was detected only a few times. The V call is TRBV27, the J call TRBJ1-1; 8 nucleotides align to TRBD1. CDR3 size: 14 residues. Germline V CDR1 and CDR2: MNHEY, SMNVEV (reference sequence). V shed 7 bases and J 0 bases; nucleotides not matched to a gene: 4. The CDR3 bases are TGTGCCAGCACCCACAGGGGGATGAACACTGAAGCTTTCTTT. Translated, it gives CASTHRGMNTEAFF.

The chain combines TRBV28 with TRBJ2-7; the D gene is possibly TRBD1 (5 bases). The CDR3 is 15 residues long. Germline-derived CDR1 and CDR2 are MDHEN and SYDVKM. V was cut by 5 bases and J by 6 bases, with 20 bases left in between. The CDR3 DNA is TGTGCCAGCAGTCAATCGACAGATGGCCCCCTCGAGCAGTACTTC. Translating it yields CASSQSTDGPLEQYF.

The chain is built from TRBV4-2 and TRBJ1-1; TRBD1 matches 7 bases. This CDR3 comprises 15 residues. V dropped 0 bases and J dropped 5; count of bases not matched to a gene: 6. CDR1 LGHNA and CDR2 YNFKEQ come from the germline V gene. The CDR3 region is CASSQDLRGRTEAFF. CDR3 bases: TGTGCCAGCAGCCAAGATTTGAGGGGGCGGACTGAAGCTTTCTTT.

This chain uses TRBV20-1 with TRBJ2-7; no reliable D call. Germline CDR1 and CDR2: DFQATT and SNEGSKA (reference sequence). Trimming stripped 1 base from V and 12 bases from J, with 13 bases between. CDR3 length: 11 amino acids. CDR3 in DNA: TGCAGTGCTAGAGCCCCCCCCCGGTGGTACTTC. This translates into CSARAPPRWYF.

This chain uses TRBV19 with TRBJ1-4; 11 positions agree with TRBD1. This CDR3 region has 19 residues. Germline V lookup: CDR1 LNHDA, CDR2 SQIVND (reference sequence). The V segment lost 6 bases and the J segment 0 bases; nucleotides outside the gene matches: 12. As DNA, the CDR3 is TGTGCCAGTAGCATCAACCGGGACAGGGGGTTCTCAACTAATGAAAAACTGTTTTTT. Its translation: CASSINRDRGFSTNEKLFF. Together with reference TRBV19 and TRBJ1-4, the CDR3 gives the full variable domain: DGGITQSPKYLFRKEGQNVTLSCEQNLNHDAMYWYRQDPGQGLRLIYYSQIVNDFQKGDIAEGYSVSREKKESFPLTVTSAQKNPTAFYLCASSINRDRGFSTNEKLFFGSGTQLSVL.

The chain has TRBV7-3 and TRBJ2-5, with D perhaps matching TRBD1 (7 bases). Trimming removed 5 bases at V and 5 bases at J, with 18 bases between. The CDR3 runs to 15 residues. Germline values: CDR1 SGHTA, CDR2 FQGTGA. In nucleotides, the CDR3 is TGTGCCAGCAGCGCGCGACTAGGGGGCGCGGAGACCCAGTACTTC. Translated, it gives CASSARLGGAETQYF. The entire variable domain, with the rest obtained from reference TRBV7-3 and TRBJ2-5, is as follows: GAGVSQTPSNKVTEKGKYVELRCDPISGHTALYWYRQSLGQGPEFLIYFQGTGAADDSGLPNDRFFAVRPEGSVSTLKIQRTERGDSAVYLCASSARLGGAETQYFGPGTRLLVL.

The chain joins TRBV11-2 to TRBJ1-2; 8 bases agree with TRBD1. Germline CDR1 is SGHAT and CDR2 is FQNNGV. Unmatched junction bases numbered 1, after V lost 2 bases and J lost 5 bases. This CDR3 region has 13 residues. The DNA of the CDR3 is TGTGCCAGCAGCTTAACAGGGGGGTATGGCTACACCTTC. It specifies CASSLTGGYGYTF. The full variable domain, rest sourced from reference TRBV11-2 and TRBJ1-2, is EAGVAQSPRYKIIEKRQSVAFWCNPISGHATLYWYQQILGQGPKLLIQFQNNGVVDDSQLPKDRFSAERLKGVDSTLKIQPAKLEDSAVYLCASSLTGGYGYTFGSGTRLTVV.

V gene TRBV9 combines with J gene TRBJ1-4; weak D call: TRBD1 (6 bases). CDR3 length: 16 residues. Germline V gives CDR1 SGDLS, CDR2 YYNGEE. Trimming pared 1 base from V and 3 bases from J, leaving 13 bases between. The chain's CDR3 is CASSVSWTAPNEKLFF. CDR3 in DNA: TGTGCCAGCAGCGTATCGTGGACAGCCCCTAATGAAAAACTGTTTTTT.

The CDR3 nucleotides read TGTGCCAGTATGACGGGGGGGGCGAGGAGCAATCAGCCCCAGCATTTT. It specifies CASMTGGARSNQPQHF. The chain joins TRBV19 to TRBJ1-5, with D possibly being TRBD1 (6 bases). V was shortened by 7 bases and J by 1 base, with 17 bases between the two germline ends. Germline-derived CDR1 and CDR2 are LNHDA and SQIVND (reference sequence). The CDR3 is made up of 16 amino acids.

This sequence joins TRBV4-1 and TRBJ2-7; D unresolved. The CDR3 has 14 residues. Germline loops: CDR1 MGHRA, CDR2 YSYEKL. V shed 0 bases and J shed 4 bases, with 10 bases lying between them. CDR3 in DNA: TGCGCCAGCAGCCAAGATCTGACACCATACGAGCAGTACTTC. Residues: CASSQDLTPYEQYF.

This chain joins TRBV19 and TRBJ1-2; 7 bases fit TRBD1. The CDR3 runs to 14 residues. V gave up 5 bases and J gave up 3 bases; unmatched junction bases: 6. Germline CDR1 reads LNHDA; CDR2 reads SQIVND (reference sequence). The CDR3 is CASSPPQGYYGYTF. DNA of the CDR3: TGTGCCAGTAGTCCCCCACAGGGGTACTATGGCTACACCTTC.

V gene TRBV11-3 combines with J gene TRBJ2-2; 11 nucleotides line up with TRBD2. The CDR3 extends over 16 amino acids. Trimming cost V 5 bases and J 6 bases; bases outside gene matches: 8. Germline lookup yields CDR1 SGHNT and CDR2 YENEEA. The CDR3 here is CASSRRAGLAAGELFF. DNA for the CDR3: TGTGCCAGCAGCCGCAGGGCGGGACTAGCGGCCGGGGAGCTGTTTTTT.

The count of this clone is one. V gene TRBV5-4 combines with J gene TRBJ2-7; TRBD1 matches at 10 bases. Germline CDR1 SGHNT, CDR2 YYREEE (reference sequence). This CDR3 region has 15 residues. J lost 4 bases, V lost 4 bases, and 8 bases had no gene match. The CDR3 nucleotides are TGTGCCAGCAGCACCCGACAGGGGGCGACGTACGAGCAGTACTTC. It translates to CASSTRQGATYEQYF.

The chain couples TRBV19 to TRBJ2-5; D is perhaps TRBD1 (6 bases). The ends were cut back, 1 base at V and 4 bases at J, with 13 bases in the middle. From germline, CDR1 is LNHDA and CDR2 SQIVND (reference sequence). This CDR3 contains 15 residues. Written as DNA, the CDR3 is TGTGCCAGTAGTATAGGGAACAGGGTGGGAGAGACCCAGTACTTC. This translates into CASSIGNRVGETQYF. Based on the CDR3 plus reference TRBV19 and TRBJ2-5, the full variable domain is DGGITQSPKYLFRKEGQNVTLSCEQNLNHDAMYWYRQDPGQGLRLIYYSQIVNDFQKGDIAEGYSVSREKKESFPLTVTSAQKNPTAFYLCASSIGNRVGETQYFGPGTRLLVL.

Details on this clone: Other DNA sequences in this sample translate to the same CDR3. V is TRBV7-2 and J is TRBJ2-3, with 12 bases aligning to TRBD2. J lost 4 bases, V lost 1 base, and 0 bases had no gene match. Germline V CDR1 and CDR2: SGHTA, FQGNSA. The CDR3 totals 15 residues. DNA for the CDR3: TGTGCCAGCAGCTTAGGACTAGCGGGAGCAGATACGCAGTATTTT. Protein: CASSLGLAGADTQYF.

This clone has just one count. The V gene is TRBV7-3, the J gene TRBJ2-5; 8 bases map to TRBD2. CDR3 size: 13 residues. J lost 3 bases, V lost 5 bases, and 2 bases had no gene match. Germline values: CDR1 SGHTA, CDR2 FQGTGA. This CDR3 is CASSRGGKETQYF. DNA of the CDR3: TGTGCCAGCAGCCGGGGGGGGAAAGAGACCCAGTACTTC.

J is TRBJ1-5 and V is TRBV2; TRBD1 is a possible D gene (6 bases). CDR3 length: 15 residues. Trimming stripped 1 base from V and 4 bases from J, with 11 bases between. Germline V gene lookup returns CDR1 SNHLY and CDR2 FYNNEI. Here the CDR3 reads CASSEDWTENQPQHF. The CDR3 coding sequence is TGTGCCAGCAGTGAAGATTGGACAGAGAATCAGCCCCAGCATTTT.